This T cell receptor beta chain appears in the sequencing data of a study of CXCR3-negative and CXCR3-positive naive CD8 T cells. With UMI labels, 5' RACE was used to prepare the TRB cDNA libraries. TCRdb re-called the 5' RACE reads and shows each CDR3 protein once, DNA omitted. This repertoire comprises around 140,000 distinct CDR3 sequences; its ten largest clones make up over 0.35%. Study results and caveats: Memory cells differed in TRBV-TRBJ usage, but naive CXCR3-negative and CXCR3-positive cells had similar usage. Hydrophobicity was higher for TRB CDR3s found in CXCR3-positive naive cells than in CXCR3-negative naive cells. Diversity ran similarly high across both naive subsets but far lower in memory CD8+ cells. Freshly isolated PBMCs were used in most assays, given partial CXCR3 loss after freezing.

A CD45RO-CCR7+CD27+CD95- profile was what naive CD8+ T cells displayed. As regards this clonotype: Its matching antigen is unknown.

This CDR3 has 15 amino acids. Germline V gene data show CDR1 as SQVTM and CDR2 as ANQGSEA. This TCR came from a human donor in good health. Some clones in this sample may be carry-over from other donors' samples. The chain uses TRBV29-1 and TRBJ1-2. The sample was naive CXCR3+ CD8+ T cells from blood. Indicated subset: CD45RO-CCR7+CD27+CD95- naive CD8+ T cells expressing CXCR3 (TNR3+). CDR3 residues: CSVEDGTRRGYGYTF.